Listed here is a single T cell receptor beta chain. Only in-frame clones appear in the TCRdb table, and some are missing; sequencing was by immunoSEQ multiplex PCR. The sample yields 60,000 to 90,000 clones, about 90% seen once. The record originates from a study of T cell changes during pregnancy in multiple sclerosis. This CDR3 contains 13 residues. The germline V gene encodes CDR1 ENHRY and CDR2 SYGVKD. Trimming left V 8 bases short and J 5 bases short, with 13 bases between. Sequences were derived from peripheral blood, sampled in the first trimester of pregnancy. The chain is built from TRBV10-3 and TRBJ2-1; D might be TRBD1 (6 bases). The sequence was obtained from a female donor in good health, enrolled as a control in a pregnancy study. Written as DNA, the CDR3 is TGTGCCATCGCAGGGGCCCAAAACAATGAGCAGTTCTTC. Translated: CAIAGAQNNEQFF.